Sequencing of this T cell receptor beta chain was carried out in a study of blood T cell repertoires in COVID-19. As for the study in general: Sources were T cells, B-cell-depleted T cells, or PBMCs; the material itself was cDNA or gDNA.

The method was immunoSEQ multiplex PCR; TCRdb's version includes in-frame clones alone and lacks a portion of them. The repertoire includes approximately 90,000 clones, roughly three quarters of them detected once, and over 9% sits in the top ten. Germline CDR1 and CDR2: SGHVS and FQNEAQ. The CDR3 loop spans 17 amino acids. V was trimmed by 1 base and J by 0 bases, leaving 10 bases between them. The chain combines TRBV7-8 with TRBJ2-6, with D possibly TRBD1 on 5 matching bases. The sequence derives from a man aged 65-85 years with acute or convalescent COVID-19. Sequenced material: peripheral blood. CDR3 nucleotides: TGTGCCAGCAGCTTAGGACAGTCAAACTCTGGGGCCAACGTCCTGACTTTC. Its protein is CASSLGQSNSGANVLTF.